The 8 T cell receptor beta chains below come from one sample, sequenced in a study of shared clonotypes between healthy human individuals (dated by TCRdb to 2018 to 2021). The method behind the library was the immunoSEQ multiplex PCR assay. Entries here come from immuneACCESS through TCRdb and include only in-frame sequences with V and J called. Some clones fail to appear in such tables; in the studies checked, an unresolved V gene covers under half of the shortfall, and the cause of the remainder is unknown. This sample has roughly 510,000 clones in its table, and approximately 79% of those were observed once. Together, the top ten hold around 12% of the sample. The sample taken for sequencing was PBMCs. The receptors come from a woman aged 40-49 years in good health. Some clones in this sample may be carry-over from other donors' samples.

This rearrangement joins TRBV18 to TRBJ2-7; TRBD1 is a possible D gene (6 bases). The CDR3 contains 16 residues. Germline V gene data show CDR1 as KGHSH and CDR2 as LQKENI. The ends were cut back, 3 bases at V and 2 bases at J, with 17 bases in the middle. The CDR3 DNA reads TGTGCCAGCTCACCGTCCGGGACACTCGACCCCTACGAGCAGTACTTC. It yields the protein CASSPSGTLDPYEQYF.

The gene calls are TRBV4-3 and TRBJ2-3; D could derive from TRBD1 or TRBD2 (7 bases each). Trimming took 4 bases from V and 5 from J, leaving 16 bases between them. From germline, CDR1 is LGHNA and CDR2 YSLEER. This CDR3 has 15 amino acids. In DNA, the CDR3 is TGCGCCAGCAGCCCACAGGGGAGGGCGGAAGATACGCAGTATTTT. It is translated as CASSPQGRAEDTQYF.

The chain's CDR3 is CASSQGLAGYNEQFF. CDR3 in DNA: TGTGCCAGCAGCCAAGGACTAGCGGGTTACAATGAGCAGTTCTTC. The chain uses TRBV7-8 and TRBJ2-1; 11 nucleotides align to TRBD2. V was pared by 5 bases and J by 4 bases, with 4 bases of the junction left unmatched. Germline V gene lookup returns CDR1 SGHVS and CDR2 FQNEAQ. The CDR3 contains 15 residues.

The chain couples TRBV7-3 to TRBJ1-1, with D hard to call. Germline CDR1 is SGHTA and CDR2 is FQGTGA. V lost 5 bases and J lost 1, with 8 bases in between. The length of the CDR3 is 13 residues. The CDR3 spells CASSTGPNTEAFF. DNA of the CDR3: TGTGCCAGCAGCACCGGCCCGAACACTGAAGCTTTCTTT.

The rearrangement links TRBV5-1 to TRBJ2-2; D is ambiguous. Between the trimmed V and J ends, which lost 1 base and 5 bases, there was a span of 12 bases. This CDR3 spans 15 amino acids. From germline, CDR1 is SGHRS and CDR2 YFSETQ. The CDR3 nucleotides are TGCGCCAGCAGCTTGCTCTTTACTGGTACCGGGGAGCTGTTTTTT. As protein: CASSLLFTGTGELFF.

This clone was recorded a few times. The chain is built from TRBV7-3 and TRBJ2-1; TRBD1 aligns across 9 bases. The CDR3 runs to 14 residues. Germline lookup yields CDR1 SGHTA and CDR2 FQGTGA. Germline trimming cut 5 bases from V and 6 bases from J; bases unmatched to any gene: 5. CDR3 DNA: TGTGCCAGCAGCACGGGGACAGGGAGCAATGAGCAGTTCTTC. Its protein product is CASSTGTGSNEQFF.

This clone was detected only a few times. The chain carries TRBV30 and TRBJ2-1, with no clear D. This CDR3 region has 14 residues. Trimming shortened V by 5 bases and J by 6 bases, and 17 bases separated the two germline ends. From germline, CDR1 is GTSNPN and CDR2 SVGIG (reference sequence). Here the CDR3 reads CAWAKPPGLNEQFF. DNA of the CDR3: TGTGCCTGGGCTAAACCGCCCGGGCTCAATGAGCAGTTCTTC.

This clone has just one count. The chain employs TRBV7-3 and TRBJ2-3; D call uncertain. CDR3 length equals 16 residues. V lost 5 bases to trimming and J lost 2 bases, with 17 bases between them. Germline loops: CDR1 SGHTA, CDR2 FQGTGA. CDR3: CASSQFGRSPTDTQYF. As DNA, the CDR3 is TGTGCCAGCAGCCAATTTGGTCGGTCCCCCACAGATACGCAGTATTTT. The entire variable domain, with the rest obtained from reference TRBV7-3 and TRBJ2-3, is as follows: GAGVSQTPSNKVTEKGKYVELRCDPISGHTALYWYRQSLGQGPEFLIYFQGTGAADDSGLPNDRFFAVRPEGSVSTLKIQRTERGDSAVYLCASSQFGRSPTDTQYFGPGTRLTVL.